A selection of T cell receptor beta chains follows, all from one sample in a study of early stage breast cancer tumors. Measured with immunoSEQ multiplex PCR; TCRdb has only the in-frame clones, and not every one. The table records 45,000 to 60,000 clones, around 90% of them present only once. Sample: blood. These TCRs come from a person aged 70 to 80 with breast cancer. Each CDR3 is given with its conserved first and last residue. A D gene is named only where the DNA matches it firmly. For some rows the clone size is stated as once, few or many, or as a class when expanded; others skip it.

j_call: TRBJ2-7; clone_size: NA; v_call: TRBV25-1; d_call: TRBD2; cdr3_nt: TGTGCCAGCACCGGACTAGCGAACGAGCAGTACTTC; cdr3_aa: CASTGLANEQYF
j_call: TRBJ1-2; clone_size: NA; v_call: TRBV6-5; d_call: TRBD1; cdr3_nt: TGTGCCAGCAGTCACCGACAGGGAACCTATGGCTACACCTTC; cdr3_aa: CASSHRQGTYGYTF
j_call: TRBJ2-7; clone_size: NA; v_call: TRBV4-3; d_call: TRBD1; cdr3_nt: TGCGCCAGCAGCCTACGGGACAGGGGCCCCTACGAGCAGTACTTC; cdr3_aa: CASSLRDRGPYEQYF
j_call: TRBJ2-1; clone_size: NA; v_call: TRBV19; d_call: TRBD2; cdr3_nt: TGTGCCAGTTCGGAAGCAGGACTAGCGGGAGTTGGGATCTACAATGAGCAGTTCTTC; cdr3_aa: CASSEAGLAGVGIYNEQFF
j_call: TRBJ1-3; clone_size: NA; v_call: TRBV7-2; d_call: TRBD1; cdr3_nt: TGTGCCAGCAGCAACCGACAGGGGGCGGGCGGAAACACCATATATTTT; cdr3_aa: CASSNRQGAGGNTIYF
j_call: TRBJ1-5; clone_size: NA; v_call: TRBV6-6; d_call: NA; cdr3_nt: TGTGCCAGCATTAGGGGGGGGCCGGGCAATCAGCCCCAGCATTTT; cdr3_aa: CASIRGGPGNQPQHF
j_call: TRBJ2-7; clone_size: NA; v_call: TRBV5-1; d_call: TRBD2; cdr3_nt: TGCGCCAGCAGCTTTAGCGGGGGTTCTTCCTACGAGCAGTACTTC; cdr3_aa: CASSFSGGSSYEQYF
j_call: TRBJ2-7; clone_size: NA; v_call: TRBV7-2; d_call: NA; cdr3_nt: TGTGCCAGCAGCTTAGCGGGCGGGCTTTCGGGCGAGCAGTACTTC; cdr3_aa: CASSLAGGLSGEQYF
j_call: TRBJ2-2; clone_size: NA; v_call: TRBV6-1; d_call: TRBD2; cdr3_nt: TGTGCCAGCAGGTGGGGGGGGAGTGGCACCGGGGAGCTGTTTTTT; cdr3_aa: CASRWGGSGTGELFF
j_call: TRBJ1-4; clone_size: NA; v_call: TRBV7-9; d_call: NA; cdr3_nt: TGTGCCAGCAGCTTACCGGTTAATGAAAAACTGTTTTTT; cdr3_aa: CASSLPVNEKLFF
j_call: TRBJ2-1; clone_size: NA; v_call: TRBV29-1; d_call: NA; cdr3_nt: TGCAGCGTTGAAAGCCCCCAGCGAAGGACCTACAATGAGCAGTTCTTC; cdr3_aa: CSVESPQRRTYNEQFF
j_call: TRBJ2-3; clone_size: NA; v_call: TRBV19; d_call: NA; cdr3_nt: TGTGCCAGTATAGGGGGAGTAAGGAGCGATACGCAGTATTTT; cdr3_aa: CASIGGVRSDTQYF
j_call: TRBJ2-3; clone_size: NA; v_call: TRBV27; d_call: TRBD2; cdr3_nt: TGTGCCAGCAGTCCACTAGCGGCCATCACAGATACGCAGTATTTT; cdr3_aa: CASSPLAAITDTQYF
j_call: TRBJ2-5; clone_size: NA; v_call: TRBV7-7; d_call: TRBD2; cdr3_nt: TGTGCCAGCAGCTTAGGGCGGGGGGGCCAAGAGACCCAGTACTTC; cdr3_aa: CASSLGRGGQETQYF
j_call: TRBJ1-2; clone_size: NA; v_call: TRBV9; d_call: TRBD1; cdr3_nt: TGTGCCAGCAGCGGTACAGGGGGCCGAACCCCTCTCCAGACTTTAAACTATGGCTACACCTTC; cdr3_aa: CASSGTGGRTPLQTLNYGYTF
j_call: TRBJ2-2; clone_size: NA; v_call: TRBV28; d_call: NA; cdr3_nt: TGTGCCAGCAGTTCCGGGGAGGACACCGGGGAGCTGTTTTTT; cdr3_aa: CASSSGEDTGELFF
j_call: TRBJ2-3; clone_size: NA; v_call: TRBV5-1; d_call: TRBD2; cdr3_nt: TGCGCCAGCAGCTTGGGTGGCGGGGGGGCCTTGGCGGATACGCAGTATTTT; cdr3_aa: CASSLGGGGALADTQYF
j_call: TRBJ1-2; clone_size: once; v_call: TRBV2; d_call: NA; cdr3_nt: TGTGCCAGCGCCCCCGTGACTTCGACCTATGGCTACACCTTC; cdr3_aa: CASAPVTSTYGYTF
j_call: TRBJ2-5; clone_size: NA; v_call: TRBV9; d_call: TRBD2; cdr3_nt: TGTGCCAGCAGCGCCCCTCGGGGGGGCGGGGAGACCCAGTACTTC; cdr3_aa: CASSAPRGGGETQYF
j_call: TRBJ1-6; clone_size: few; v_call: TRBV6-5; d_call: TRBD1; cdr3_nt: TGTGCCAGCAGATACCGACAGGGGTGGGGATCACCCCTCCACTTT; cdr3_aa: CASRYRQGWGSPLHF
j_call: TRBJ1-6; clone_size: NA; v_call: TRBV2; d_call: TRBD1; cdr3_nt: TGTGCCAGCAGAGGACAGGGGGCTGGTCCCCTCCACTTT; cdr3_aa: CASRGQGAGPLHF
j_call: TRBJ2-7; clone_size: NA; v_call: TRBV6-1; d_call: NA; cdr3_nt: TGTGCCAGCAGTGCTTTGGCTCCCACCGAGCAGTACTTC; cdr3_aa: CASSALAPTEQYF
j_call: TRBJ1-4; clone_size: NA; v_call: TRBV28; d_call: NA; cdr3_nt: TGTGCCAGCAAACCCACGCGGGGGAAAGCTAATGAAAAACTGTTTTTT; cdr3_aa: CASKPTRGKANEKLFF
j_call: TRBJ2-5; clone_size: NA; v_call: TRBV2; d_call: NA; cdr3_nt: TGTGCCAGCAGGCGGGGTCCCCAAGAGACCCAGTACTTC; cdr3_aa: CASRRGPQETQYF
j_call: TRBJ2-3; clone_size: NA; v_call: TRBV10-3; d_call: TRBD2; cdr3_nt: TGTGCCATCAGGGGGACTAGCGGGAGAGGAGATACGCAGTATTTT; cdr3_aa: CAIRGTSGRGDTQYF
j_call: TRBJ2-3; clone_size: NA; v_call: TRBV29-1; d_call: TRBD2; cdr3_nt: TGCAGCGTGGGACTAGCGGAAAGCACAGATACGCAGTATTTT; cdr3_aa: CSVGLAESTDTQYF
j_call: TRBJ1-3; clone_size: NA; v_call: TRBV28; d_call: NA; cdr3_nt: TGTGCCAGCAGGCCCGCAGGTTCTGGAAACACCATATATTTT; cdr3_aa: CASRPAGSGNTIYF
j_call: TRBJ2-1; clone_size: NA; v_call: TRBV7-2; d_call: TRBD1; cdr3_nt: TGTGCCAGCAGCCCGGGACAGGAAAGGAATGAGCAGTTCTTC; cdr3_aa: CASSPGQERNEQFF
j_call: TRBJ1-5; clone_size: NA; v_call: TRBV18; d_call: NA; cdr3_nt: TGTGCCAGCTCACCATCAGGGTCCCTGGGAAGCAATCAGCCCCAGCATTTT; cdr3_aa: CASSPSGSLGSNQPQHF
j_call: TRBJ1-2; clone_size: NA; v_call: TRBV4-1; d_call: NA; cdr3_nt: TGCGCCAGCAGCCAAGAGAGGAGAGGCTATGGCTACACCTTC; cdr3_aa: CASSQERRGYGYTF
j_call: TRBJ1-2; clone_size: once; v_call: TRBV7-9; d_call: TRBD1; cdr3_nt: TGTGCCAGCAGCCCGGGACAGGGGGACTATGGCTACACCTTC; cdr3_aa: CASSPGQGDYGYTF
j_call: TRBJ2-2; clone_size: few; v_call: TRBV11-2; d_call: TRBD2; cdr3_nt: TGTGCCAGCAGCTTAGTCTCTCTAGCGGGGGCGCACACCCGGGAGCTGTTTTTT; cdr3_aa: CASSLVSLAGAHTRELFF
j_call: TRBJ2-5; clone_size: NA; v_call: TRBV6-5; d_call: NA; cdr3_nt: TGTGCCAGCAGTTACTTCGGGGAGACCCAGTACTTC; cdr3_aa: CASSYFGETQYF
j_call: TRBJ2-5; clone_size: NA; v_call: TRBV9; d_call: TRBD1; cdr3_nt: TGTGCCAGCAGCATACGGGACAGTCCAGAGACCCAGTACTTC; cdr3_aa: CASSIRDSPETQYF
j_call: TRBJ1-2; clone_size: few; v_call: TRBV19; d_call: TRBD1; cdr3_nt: TGTGCCAGTAGTATCAGGGGGCGCGTCTATGGCTACACCTTC; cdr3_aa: CASSIRGRVYGYTF
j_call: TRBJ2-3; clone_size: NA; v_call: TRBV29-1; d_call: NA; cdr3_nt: TGCAGCGCCAGGGGTAACACAGATACGCAGTATTTT; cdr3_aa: CSARGNTDTQYF
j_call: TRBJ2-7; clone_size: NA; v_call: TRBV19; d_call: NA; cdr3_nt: TGTGCCAGTAGTAGCGCCCCAGGCTACGAGCAGTACTTC; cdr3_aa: CASSSAPGYEQYF
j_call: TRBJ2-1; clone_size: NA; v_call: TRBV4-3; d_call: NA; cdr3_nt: TGCGCCAGCAGTCGGACTATAACAAATGAGCAGTTCTTC; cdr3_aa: CASSRTITNEQFF
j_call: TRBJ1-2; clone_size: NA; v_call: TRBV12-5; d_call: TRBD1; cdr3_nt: TGTGCTAGTGGTGCGGACAGGGGGCTTGGGGGCTACACCTTC; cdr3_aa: CASGADRGLGGYTF
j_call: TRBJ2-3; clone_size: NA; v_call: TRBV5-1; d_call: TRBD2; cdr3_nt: TGCGCCAGCAGCCCGGGGACTAGCGGGCGCTACACAGATACGCAGTATTTT; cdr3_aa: CASSPGTSGRYTDTQYF
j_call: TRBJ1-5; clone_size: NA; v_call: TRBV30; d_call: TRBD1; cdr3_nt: TGTGCCTGGAGTCCCCCCGGGACAGGTATTTATAGCAATCAGCCCCAGCATTTT; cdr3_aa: CAWSPPGTGIYSNQPQHF
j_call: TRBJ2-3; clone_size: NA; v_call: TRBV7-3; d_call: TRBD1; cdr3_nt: TGTGCCAGCAGCCCCGGGACAGCAAGAGATACGCAGTATTTT; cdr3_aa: CASSPGTARDTQYF
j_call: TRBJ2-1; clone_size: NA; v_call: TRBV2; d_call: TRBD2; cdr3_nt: TGTGCCAGCCGAGCGGGAGGGCCCTACAATGAGCAGTTCTTC; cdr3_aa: CASRAGGPYNEQFF
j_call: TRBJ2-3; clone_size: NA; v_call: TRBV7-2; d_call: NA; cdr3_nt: TGTGCCAGCAGCTTAGAGGCGGGTACGCAGTATTTT; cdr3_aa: CASSLEAGTQYF
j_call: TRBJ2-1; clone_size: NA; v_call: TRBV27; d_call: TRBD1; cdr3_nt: TGTGCCAGCAGTTTGTCGGGACAGGGGTCCTACAATGAGCAGTTCTTC; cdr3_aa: CASSLSGQGSYNEQFF
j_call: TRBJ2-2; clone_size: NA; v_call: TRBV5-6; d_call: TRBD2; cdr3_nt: TGTGCCAGCAGCCGACCTGGGGGGGAGACCGGGGAGCTGTTTTTT; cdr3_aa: CASSRPGGETGELFF
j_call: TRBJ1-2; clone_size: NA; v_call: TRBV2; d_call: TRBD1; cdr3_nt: TGTGCCAGCAGTGAAGGGGACAGGGCTTATGGCTACACCTTC; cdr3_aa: CASSEGDRAYGYTF
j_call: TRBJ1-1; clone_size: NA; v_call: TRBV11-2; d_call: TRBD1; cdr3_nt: TGTGCCAGCAGCTGGGGACAGGGGCTTAACACTGAAGCTTTCTTT; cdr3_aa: CASSWGQGLNTEAFF
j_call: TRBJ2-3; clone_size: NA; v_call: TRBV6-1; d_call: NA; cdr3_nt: TGTGCCAGCAATTCGGGGGGCGTCGATGATACGCAGTATTTT; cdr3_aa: CASNSGGVDDTQYF
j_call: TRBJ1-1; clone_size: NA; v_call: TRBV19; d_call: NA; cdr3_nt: TGTGCCAGTAGTCCCCCGGGAGGGAACACTGAAGCTTTCTTT; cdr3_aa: CASSPPGGNTEAFF
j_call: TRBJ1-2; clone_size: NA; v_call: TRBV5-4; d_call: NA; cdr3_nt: TGTGCCAGCAGCCCTGTAGGGAGCTATGGCTACACCTTC; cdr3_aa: CASSPVGSYGYTF
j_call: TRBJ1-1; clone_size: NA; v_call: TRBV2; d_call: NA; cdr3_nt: TGTGCCAGCAGTTTCGGGGGGAACACTGAAGCTTTCTTT; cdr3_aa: CASSFGGNTEAFF
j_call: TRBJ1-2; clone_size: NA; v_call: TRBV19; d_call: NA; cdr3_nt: TGTGCCAGTAGACCCTACAGGACTAACTATGGCTACACCTTC; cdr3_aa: CASRPYRTNYGYTF